The 24 T cell receptor beta chains reported below all come from one sample, sequenced in a study of regulatory T cells in long-lasting Graves disease. Library construction for TCR beta used iRepertoire HTBI primers and Arm-PCR of CDR3 regions. MiXCR, run by TCRdb on the multiplex PCR reads, gives a single entry per CDR3 protein. The sample holds 300,000 to 400,000 distinct CDR3 sequences; roughly a fifth are singletons and the top ten take about 29%. Time point: persistent/refractory GD, antithyroid drugs over 5 years with positive TRAb. Extracted RNA from PBMCs served as the source of the TCR library. The material was peripheral blood mononuclear cells (PBMCs), obtained when the disease was refractory, from a patient treated with antithyroid drugs. The receptors shown here come from a female donor with Graves disease.

The table lists this clonotype with many counts. The chain links TRBV28 to TRBJ2-5, with 9 bases aligning to TRBD1. The CDR3 runs to 15 residues. Germline assignment: CDR1 MDHEN and CDR2 SYDVKM. Germline trimming cut 4 bases from V and 2 bases from J; bases unmatched to any gene: 5. The CDR3 loop reads CASSSLDRGQETQYF. CDR3 bases: TGTGCCAGCAGTTCCCTGGACAGGGGTCAAGAGACCCAGTACTTC.

This clonotype was observed a handful of times. The genes are TRBV20-1 and TRBJ2-7; 9 bases align to TRBD2. The CDR3 consists of 19 residues. Germline loops: CDR1 DFQATT, CDR2 SNEGSKA (reference sequence). Germline trimming cut 3 bases from V and 0 bases from J; bases unmatched to any gene: 18. The CDR3, as DNA: TGCAGTGCTAGCAGTTCCTCTATTGCGGGAGGGTTTAGCTCCTACGAGCAGTACTTC. Translated, it gives CSASSSSIAGGFSSYEQYF.

The DNA for the CDR3 is TGTGCCACCAGTGATCCTGGGACAGATACCGGGGAGCTGTTTTTT. Translating it yields CATSDPGTDTGELFF. This chain uses TRBV24-1 with TRBJ2-2, with 7 bases fitting TRBD1. In germline, CDR1 is KGHDR, CDR2 SFDVKD. V lost 3 bases to trimming and J lost 5 bases; unmatched junction nucleotides: 5. The CDR3 totals 15 residues.

The sample holds one count of this clonotype. The rearrangement joins TRBV20-1 to TRBJ2-1; D gene uncertain. CDR1 and CDR2 from the germline V gene are DFQATT and SNEGSKA (reference sequence). This CDR3 has 18 amino acids. V lost 1 base and J lost 0, with 19 bases in between. The CDR3 DNA is TGCAGTGCTAGAGTACGGATTGCCACCCTCGGCTCCTACAATGAGCAGTTCTTC. This encodes CSARVRIATLGSYNEQFF.

This clonotype was detected many times. The J gene is TRBJ1-2, the V gene TRBV10-3; tentative D call: TRBD1 (5 bases). With 6 bases removed from V and 9 bases from J, the gap between germline ends came to 17 bases. Germline CDR1 is ENHRY and CDR2 is SYGVKD. CDR3 size: 13 residues. The CDR3 DNA sequence: TGTGCCATCAGAGTCGGGACCGGCGAGAGCTACACCTTC. Residues: CAIRVGTGESYTF.

The chain carries TRBV7-9 and TRBJ1-2; 7 bases map to TRBD1. The CDR3 totals 16 residues. Germline V lookup: CDR1 SEHNR, CDR2 FQNEAQ (reference sequence). Trimming removed 2 bases from V and 4 bases from J; junction bases left unmatched: 10. CDR3 DNA: TGTGCCAGCAGCTTAATCGTCTTAGGGACAGCCTATGGCTACACCTTC. It is translated as CASSLIVLGTAYGYTF.

In its sample, this clonotype was seen a few times. The V call is TRBV3-1, the J call TRBJ2-1; the D gene is possibly TRBD2 (5 bases). Looked up from germline, CDR1 is LGHDT and CDR2 is YNNKEL (reference sequence). Trimming pared 3 bases from V and 8 bases from J, leaving 5 bases between. The CDR3 spans 11 residues. CDR3 sequence reads: CASSQGDEQFF. The CDR3 bases are TGTGCCAGCAGCCAGGGAGATGAGCAGTTCTTC.

This clonotype was recorded many times. The chain uses TRBV7-9 and TRBJ1-1; D is unresolved. V was cut by 7 bases and J by 0 bases, with 12 bases left in between. The CDR3 totals 14 residues. The germline V gene encodes CDR1 SEHNR and CDR2 FQNEAQ (reference sequence). CDR3 loop: CASTPQRLNTEAFF. The DNA of the CDR3 is TGTGCCAGCACCCCTCAGAGATTGAACACTGAAGCTTTCTTT.

In this sample, this clonotype turned up many times. The rearrangement joins TRBV20-1 to TRBJ1-1, with 8 bases fitting TRBD1. The length of the CDR3 is 14 residues. The V gene end was trimmed by 3 bases and the J gene end by 0 bases; junction bases not matched to a gene: 3. Germline V gene data show CDR1 as DFQATT and CDR2 as SNEGSKA (reference sequence). CDR3 in amino acids: CSARDRALNTEAFF. The CDR3 nucleotides read TGCAGTGCTAGGGACAGGGCCCTGAACACTGAAGCTTTCTTT.

In nucleotides, the CDR3 is TGTGCCAGCAGTCTCCACAGGGGAAGCTATGGCTACACCTTC. It yields the protein CASSLHRGSYGYTF. The chain carries TRBV27 and TRBJ1-2; 7 nucleotides line up with TRBD1. Germline CDR1 reads MNHEY; CDR2 reads SMNVEV (reference sequence). CDR3 length: 14 amino acids. With V trimmed by 5 bases and J by 4 bases, 7 bases remained unmatched.

Comment on this clonotype: A much larger clone lies a single base off, so this may be a read error. The chain recombines TRBV7-8 with TRBJ2-7; TRBD1 agrees at 10 bases. Trimming took 5 bases from V and 2 from J; bases not matched to a gene: 9. This CDR3 has 16 residues. CDR1 and CDR2 from the germline V gene are SGHVS and FQNEAQ. CDR3 protein: CASSPTPDRGPYEQYF. The CDR3 region has the DNA TGTGCCAGCAGCCCGACCCCTGACAGGGGGCCCTACGAGCAGTACTTC.

This clonotype was counted ten times or more. The chain uses TRBV28 and TRBJ2-7; 7 bases fit TRBD1. CDR3 length: 16 residues. Germline CDR1 and CDR2: MDHEN and SYDVKM. J lost 2 bases, V lost 3 bases, and 10 bases had no gene match. CDR3 DNA: TGTGCCAGCAGTTTGTACCCTGGACAGGAACCCTACGAGCAGTACTTC. It translates to CASSLYPGQEPYEQYF.

This chain uses TRBV19 with TRBJ2-2, with D unclear. V was shortened by 3 bases and J by 4 bases, with 15 bases between the two germline ends. The CDR3 consists of 16 residues. Germline V lookup: CDR1 LNHDA, CDR2 SQIVND (reference sequence). CDR3 loop: CASSISTTRGTGELFF. The DNA for the CDR3 is TGTGCCAGTAGTATTAGCACAACACGAGGCACCGGGGAGCTGTTTTTT.

Many counts were recorded for this clonotype. This chain joins TRBV7-2 and TRBJ1-1; 8 nucleotides agree with TRBD1. The germline CDR1 and CDR2 sequences are SGHTA and FQGNSA. The CDR3 has 13 amino acids. The trim removed 5 bases at V and 8 bases at J, leaving 7 bases unmatched. The CDR3 is CASSLTRDREAFF. DNA for the CDR3: TGTGCCAGCAGCCTCACTCGGGACAGGGAAGCTTTCTTT.

The rearrangement uses TRBV20-1 and TRBJ2-7; TRBD1 agrees at 9 bases. CDR3 size: 13 residues. Looked up from germline, CDR1 is DFQATT and CDR2 is SNEGSKA (reference sequence). With 6 bases clipped from V and 5 bases from J, the junction kept 8 bases outside the gene matches. The CDR3 sequence is CSAGGQGGNEQYF. The CDR3 bases are TGCAGTGCAGGGGGACAGGGAGGCAACGAGCAGTACTTC.

This clonotype was counted many times. The chain joins TRBV28 to TRBJ1-6; no clear D. There are 13 residues in the CDR3. Deletions cut 7 bases from V and 8 bases from J, with 12 bases between. Germline lookup yields CDR1 MDHEN and CDR2 SYDVKM. The CDR3 region is CASMPLNYSPLHF. The CDR3 DNA reads TGTGCCAGCATGCCGCTTAATTATTCACCCCTCCACTTT.

Ten or more counts support this clonotype. As DNA, the CDR3 is TGTGCCAGCAGTTACGCCGAAAGAACCGGTGGCTACACCTTC. It yields the protein CASSYAERTGGYTF. V usage is TRBV6-5 and J usage is TRBJ1-2; D not certain. The CDR3 spans 14 residues. CDR1 MNHEY and CDR2 SVGAGI come from the germline V gene. V lost 2 bases, J lost 7 bases, and 14 bases lay in between.

A remark on this clonotype: A clone one base away is much larger, so this may be a read error. J is TRBJ2-7 and V is TRBV11-2; the D is unclear. Germline CDR1 and CDR2: SGHAT and FQNNGV. The CDR3 spans 12 residues. The DNA of the CDR3 is TGTGCCGGCAGCTTAGATTCGCTTAAACAGTACTTC. Translated: CAGSLDSLKQYF.

This clonotype was recorded once. The rearrangement joins TRBV7-2 to TRBJ2-5, with 8 bases fitting TRBD2. Germline loops: CDR1 SGHTA, CDR2 FQGNSA. The CDR3 is made up of 18 amino acids. V gave up 2 bases and J gave up 5 bases; unmatched junction bases: 16. The CDR3 nucleotides read TGTGCCAGCAGCTTATTTGGACGCGGGACTAGGATAACCGAGACCCAGTACTTC. This translates into CASSLFGRGTRITETQYF.

This clonotype has only a few counts. J is TRBJ2-7 and V is TRBV19; weak D call: TRBD2 (5 bases). Germline values: CDR1 LNHDA, CDR2 SQIVND (reference sequence). The CDR3 runs to 14 residues. V dropped 2 bases and J dropped 4 bases, with 12 bases sitting between them. The CDR3 nucleotides read TGTGCCAGTAGTATATCCTTCCCGGGGTACGAGCAGTACTTC. It is translated as CASSISFPGYEQYF.

This clonotype was picked up many times. The V gene is TRBV6-1, the J gene TRBJ2-7, with 9 bases lining up with TRBD1. The germline V gene encodes CDR1 MNHNS and CDR2 SASEGT. J gave up 7 bases and V 5 bases, and 9 bases lay outside the gene matches. CDR3 length: 14 amino acids. This CDR3 reads CASSRTGASREQYF. The CDR3 region has the DNA TGTGCCAGCAGTCGGACAGGGGCTAGCAGGGAGCAGTACTTC.

The V and J genes are TRBV14 and TRBJ2-2; the D is unclear. Looked up from germline, CDR1 is SGHDN and CDR2 is FVKESK. Trimming removed 5 bases at V and 6 bases at J, with 10 bases between. This CDR3 comprises 13 residues. The CDR3 DNA reads TGTGCCAGCAGCTTTATTGAGCCCGGGGAGCTGTTTTTT. It encodes CASSFIEPGELFF.

This clonotype was detected ten times or more. The chain is built from TRBV18 and TRBJ1-2, with D possibly matching TRBD1 (6 bases). CDR1 is KGHSH and CDR2 is LQKENI in the germline V gene. The germline V and J ends were trimmed by 5 bases and 3 bases, with 10 bases remaining between them. The CDR3 sequence is 13 residues long. The CDR3 region has the DNA TGTGCCAGCTCAACACAGGGTGACTATGGCTACACCTTC. As protein: CASSTQGDYGYTF.

This clonotype came up many times. V usage is TRBV7-9 and J usage is TRBJ2-6; TRBD1 or TRBD2 may be the D gene (5 bases each). The CDR3 extends over 15 amino acids. Germline V gene lookup returns CDR1 SEHNR and CDR2 FQNEAQ (reference sequence). V shed 2 bases and J shed 2 bases, with 7 bases lying between them. The CDR3 nucleotides are TGTGCCAGCAGCTTAATGGGGGCTGGGGCCAACGTCCTGACTTTC. Its translation is CASSLMGAGANVLTF.